Each of the 6 T cell receptor beta chains below was sequenced from the same sample in a study of blood T cell repertoires in COVID-19. The assay was immunoSEQ multiplex PCR, and TCRdb's table has in-frame clones only and misses some. Seen here are around 60,000 clones, roughly two thirds observed once, and the top ten hold around 4.4%. Sequencing was performed on peripheral blood. Receptor source: a woman aged 70 to 79 with COVID-19, enrolled during active disease.

The rearrangement uses TRBV5-4 and TRBJ1-6, with D perhaps matching TRBD1 (5 bases). The CDR3 totals 15 residues. CDR1 and CDR2 (germline): SGHNT, YYREEE (reference sequence). Trimming shortened V by 0 bases and J by 10 bases, and 14 bases separated the two germline ends. The CDR3 DNA follows: TGTGCCAGCAGCTTGGAGGGAAAGACAGTATCACCCCTCCACTTT. It translates to CASSLEGKTVSPLHF.

The rearrangement links TRBV9 to TRBJ2-3; 11 bases align to TRBD2. The CDR3 runs to 15 residues. Trimming at V came to 4 bases and at J to 0 bases, leaving 1 base not matched to a gene. The V gene's germline CDR1 is SGDLS and CDR2 YYNGEE. The CDR3 region has the DNA TGTGCCAGCAGCCGGACTAGCGGGAGCACAGATACGCAGTATTTT. Residues: CASSRTSGSTDTQYF.

V usage is TRBV4-3 and J usage is TRBJ2-5, with unresolved D. CDR1 and CDR2 from the germline V gene are LGHNA and YSLEER. The length of the CDR3 is 17 residues. Trimming took off 0 bases at V and 5 bases at J, with 19 bases between the two ends. CDR3 sequence: CASSQDGPRSRGETQYF. The CDR3 DNA sequence: TGCGCCAGCAGCCAAGATGGGCCTCGAAGTCGTGGGGAGACCCAGTACTTC.

The rearrangement links TRBV7-3 to TRBJ2-6; no clear D. Germline V CDR1 and CDR2: SGHTA, FQGTGA. This CDR3 comprises 13 residues. Trimming pared 4 bases from V and 4 bases from J, leaving 5 bases between. The CDR3 spells CASSSRGANVLTF. As DNA, the CDR3 is TGTGCCAGCAGCTCCAGGGGGGCCAACGTCCTGACTTTC.

The chain combines TRBV7-6 with TRBJ2-3; D ambiguous. Trimming removed 2 bases at V and 0 bases at J, with 9 bases between. The germline V gene has CDR1 SGHVS and CDR2 FNYEAQ. This CDR3 spans 15 amino acids. The chain's CDR3 is CASSLNILSTDTQYF. The CDR3 nucleotides are TGTGCCAGCAGCTTAAACATCCTCAGCACAGATACGCAGTATTTT.

The rearrangement uses TRBV27 and TRBJ1-5, with 7 bases fitting TRBD1. The CDR3 totals 16 residues. The germline gives CDR1 MNHEY, CDR2 SMNVEV (reference sequence). V dropped 5 bases and J dropped 1; count of bases not matched to a gene: 8. The DNA for the CDR3 is TGTGCCAGCAGTCCATCGCCGACAGGGAGCAATCAGCCCCAGCATTTT. This sequence encodes CASSPSPTGSNQPQHF.